A selection of T cell receptor beta chains follows, all from one sample in a study of Graves' ophthalmopathy and Graves' hyperthyroidism. TCRdb redid the calling of the multiplex PCR reads with MiXCR, one entry per CDR3 protein. The sample lists over a million distinct CDR3 sequences; 35% to 40% were seen once. Sequencing input: peripheral blood or thyroid tissue (not recorded which). These receptors all come from an adult man with Graves' hyperthyroidism. CDR3s include the opening cysteine and the closing phenylalanine or tryptophan. Each record gives: V gene, clone size, D gene, J gene, CDR3 protein, CDR3 DNA. The D gene is left open where the match is weak. Only some rows state a clone size, as once, few, many or a class for expanded clones.

>TRBV14|once|-|TRBJ1-2
CASSQAGARNGYTF
TGTGCCAGCAGCCAAGCAGGGGCGAGGAATGGCTACACCTTC
>TRBV10-2|-|-|TRBJ1-1
CASSKPGALNTEAFF
TGTGCCAGCAGTAAACCAGGGGCACTGAACACTGAAGCTTTCTTT
>TRBV20-1|many|TRBD1|TRBJ1-2
CSARGEDRVYGYTF
TGCAGTGCTAGGGGGGAAGACAGGGTCTATGGCTACACCTTC
>TRBV7-2|-|-|TRBJ2-7
CASRLLAEDEQYF
TGTGCCAGCAGGTTACTGGCTGAAGACGAGCAGTACTTC
>TRBV7-9|-|-|TRBJ2-7
CASSGGRGSYEQYF
TGTGCCAGCAGCGGCGGCAGGGGCTCATACGAGCAGTACTTC
>TRBV7-6|few|-|TRBJ1-1
CASSLASGRAAFF
TGTGCCAGCAGCTTAGCGTCGGGGCGGGCCGCTTTCTTT
>TRBV20-1|many|TRBD1|TRBJ1-5
CSARDFPGQGSVGNQPQHF
TGCAGTGCTAGAGATTTCCCGGGACAGGGGAGTGTGGGCAATCAGCCCCAGCATTTT
>TRBV6-1|few|-|TRBJ1-1
CASRPGFGTEAFF
TGTGCCAGCCGTCCGGGTTTTGGGACTGAAGCTTTCTTT
>TRBV24-1|-|TRBD1|TRBJ2-7
CASSPTDRAYEQYF
TGTGCCAGCTCACCAACGGACAGGGCTTACGAGCAGTACTTC
>TRBV20-1|few|TRBD1|TRBJ2-6
CSARPDRGFDSGANVLTF
TGCAGTGCTAGGCCCGACAGGGGCTTCGACTCTGGGGCCAACGTCCTGACTTTC
>TRBV15|-|TRBD1|TRBJ1-6
CATGRDRGGHSPLHF
TGTGCCACCGGAAGGGACAGGGGTGGGCATTCACCCCTCCACTTT
>TRBV11-2|-|-|TRBJ2-7
CASSQWQASYKQYF
TGCGCCAGCAGCCAATGGCAGGCGTCCTACAAGCAGTACTTC
>TRBV7-9|-|-|TRBJ2-7
CASSYNLFEQYF
TGTGCCAGCAGCTACAACTTGTTCGAGCAGTACTTC
>TRBV7-9|-|TRBD2|TRBJ2-5
CASSLLGTRETQYF
TGTGCCAGCAGTTTATTGGGGACTAGAGAGACCCAGTACTTC
>TRBV30|-|-|TRBJ1-1
CAWSVREGTEAFF
TGTGCCTGGAGTGTACGGGAGGGCACTGAAGCTTTCTTT
>TRBV25-1|-|-|TRBJ1-1
CASALGAGAFF
TGTGCCAGCGCTTTGGGGGCCGGGGCTTTCTTT
>TRBV10-3|-|TRBD1|TRBJ1-5
CASSRSGTGNQPQHF
TGTGCCAGCAGTCGATCCGGGACAGGGAATCAGCCCCAGCATTTT
>TRBV10-2|many|-|TRBJ1-2
CASRTENYGYTF
TGCGCCAGCCGGACGGAGAACTATGGCTACACCTTC
>TRBV18|-|-|TRBJ1-1
CASSPGDRTEAFF
TGTGCCAGCTCACCCGGGGATAGAACTGAAGCTTTCTTT
>TRBV10-3|-|TRBD1|TRBJ2-7
CASRGGQGRNEQYF
TGTGCCAGCAGGGGGGGACAGGGTAGAAACGAGCAGTACTTC
>TRBV9|-|-|TRBJ1-5
CASSPDGGDGNQPQHF
TGTGCCAGCAGCCCGGACGGAGGAGATGGCAATCAGCCCCAGCATTTT
>TRBV20-1|many|-|TRBJ1-4
CSARGQTTNEKLFF
TGCAGTGCTAGAGGACAGACAACTAATGAAAAACTGTTTTTT
>TRBV9|many|-|TRBJ2-7
CASSKPLALGAYEQYF
TGTGCCAGCAGCAAACCTCTAGCGTTAGGGGCCTACGAGCAGTACTTC
>TRBV19|few|-|TRBJ1-5
CASSITSLSNQPQHF
TGTGCCAGTAGTATCACCTCCCTTAGCAATCAGCCCCAGCATTTT
>TRBV15|many|-|TRBJ1-5
CATSSVDGYQPQHF
TGTGCCACCAGCAGCGTAGACGGTTATCAGCCCCAGCATTTT
>TRBV6-1|-|-|TRBJ2-7
CASSLLASLTGEQYF
TGTGCCAGCAGTCTGCTTGCGTCATTAACGGGGGAGCAGTACTTC
>TRBV5-8|-|TRBD1|TRBJ1-5
CASSREGANSNQPQHF
TGTGCCAGCAGTCGAGAGGGGGCAAACTCCAATCAGCCCCAGCATTTT
>TRBV7-9|-|TRBD2|TRBJ2-5
CASSLREGFQETQYF
TGTGCCAGCAGCCTCAGGGAGGGGTTCCAAGAGACCCAGTACTTC
>TRBV12-3/TRBV12-4|few|-|TRBJ1-5
CASSRGRGNQPQHF
TGTGCCAGCAGCCGCGGGAGGGGCAATCAGCCCCAGCATTTT
>TRBV5-6|many|-|TRBJ2-7
CASRSLTAYEQYF
TGTGCCAGCAGATCGTTGACCGCTTACGAGCAGTACTTC
>TRBV10-2|-|TRBD1|TRBJ2-7
CASSAGQGVGSYEQYF
TGCGCCAGCAGTGCCGGCCAGGGGGTAGGCTCCTACGAGCAGTACTTC
>TRBV2|-|-|TRBJ1-5
CASSAGQLQPQHF
TGTGCCAGCAGTGCCGGACAGCTTCAGCCCCAGCATTTT
>TRBV7-2|many|-|TRBJ1-5
CASSSNRAEQPQHF
TGTGCCAGCAGCTCCAACAGGGCTGAACAGCCCCAGCATTTT
>TRBV12-3/TRBV12-4|few|-|TRBJ2-7
CASSLDRAGGRRHEQYF
TGTGCCAGCAGTTTAGACAGGGCAGGCGGGAGACGCCACGAGCAGTACTTC
>TRBV29-1|-|TRBD2|TRBJ2-7
CSVEAVISGSYEQYF
TGCAGCGTTGAAGCGGTAATTAGCGGGAGTTACGAGCAGTACTTC
>TRBV7-2|few|TRBD1|TRBJ1-2
CAGPIVGQGGIGGGYTF
TGTGCCGGACCCATCGTAGGACAGGGGGGAATTGGGGGCGGCTACACCTTC
>TRBV9|-|TRBD1|TRBJ2-2
CASSSTFSGTGFTGELFF
TGTGCCAGCAGCTCGACGTTCTCCGGGACAGGGTTCACCGGGGAGCTGTTTTTT
>TRBV15|-|-|TRBJ1-1
CATSRGADFGTEAFF
TGTGCCACCAGCAGGGGGGCTGACTTTGGCACTGAAGCTTTCTTT
>TRBV4-1|-|-|TRBJ1-2
CASSQDALLRGYGYTF
TGCGCCAGCAGCCAAGATGCCCTTCTCAGGGGCTATGGCTACACCTTC
>TRBV11-3|few|-|TRBJ2-2
CASRGSTGELFF
TGTGCCTCTAGGGGGAGTACCGGGGAGCTGTTTTTT
>TRBV5-1|-|TRBD1|TRBJ1-6
CASSLDNRGYNSPLHF
TGCGCCAGCAGCTTGGACAACAGGGGGTACAATTCACCCCTCCACTTT
>TRBV4-3|-|-|TRBJ2-7
CASSQTRTYEQYF
TGCGCCAGCAGCCAAACTAGAACCTACGAGCAGTACTTC
>TRBV7-2|few|-|TRBJ2-2
CASSLAKNLGELFF
TGTGCCAGCAGCTTAGCCAAGAACTTGGGGGAGCTGTTTTTT
>TRBV4-2|-|-|TRBJ1-5
CASSLGREDQPQHF
TGTGCCAGCAGCCTTGGCCGGGAAGATCAGCCCCAGCATTTT
>TRBV7-2|-|TRBD1|TRBJ1-1
CASSPTDRGPEAFF
TGTGCCAGCAGCCCCACGGACAGGGGGCCCGAAGCTTTCTTT
>TRBV7-2|many|TRBD2|TRBJ2-2
CASSTSGLNTGELFF
TGTGCCAGCAGCACTAGCGGGCTGAACACCGGGGAGCTGTTTTTT
>TRBV6-2/TRBV6-3|few|-|TRBJ1-5
CASSRDRRGNQPQHF
TGTGCCAGCAGCCGGGACCGAAGAGGCAATCAGCCCCAGCATTTT